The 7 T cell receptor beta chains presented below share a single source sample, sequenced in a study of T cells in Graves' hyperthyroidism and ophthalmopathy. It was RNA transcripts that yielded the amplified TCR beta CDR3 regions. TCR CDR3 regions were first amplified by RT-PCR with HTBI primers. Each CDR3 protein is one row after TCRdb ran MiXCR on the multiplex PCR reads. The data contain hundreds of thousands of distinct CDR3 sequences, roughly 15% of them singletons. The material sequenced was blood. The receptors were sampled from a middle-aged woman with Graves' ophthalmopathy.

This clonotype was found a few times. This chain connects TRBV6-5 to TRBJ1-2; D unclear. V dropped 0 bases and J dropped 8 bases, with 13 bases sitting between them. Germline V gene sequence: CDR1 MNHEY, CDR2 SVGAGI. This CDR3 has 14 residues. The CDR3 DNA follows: TGTGCCAGCAGTTACTCTCCCAGTCTGAGCGGCTACACCTTC. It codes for CASSYSPSLSGYTF.

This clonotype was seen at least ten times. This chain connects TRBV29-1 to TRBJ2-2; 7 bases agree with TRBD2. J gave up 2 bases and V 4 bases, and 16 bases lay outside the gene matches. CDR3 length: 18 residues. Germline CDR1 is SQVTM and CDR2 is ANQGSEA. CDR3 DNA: TGCAGCGTTGGAGGACTAGTCGACAGTGGGGGAAACACCGGGGAGCTGTTTTTT. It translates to CSVGGLVDSGGNTGELFF.

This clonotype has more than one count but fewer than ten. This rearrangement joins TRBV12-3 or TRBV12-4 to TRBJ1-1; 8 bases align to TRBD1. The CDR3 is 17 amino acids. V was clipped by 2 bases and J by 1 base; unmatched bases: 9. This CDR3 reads CASSLRGGDRRNTEAFF. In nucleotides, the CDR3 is TGTGCCAGCAGTTTAAGGGGCGGGGACAGGCGGAACACTGAAGCTTTCTTT.

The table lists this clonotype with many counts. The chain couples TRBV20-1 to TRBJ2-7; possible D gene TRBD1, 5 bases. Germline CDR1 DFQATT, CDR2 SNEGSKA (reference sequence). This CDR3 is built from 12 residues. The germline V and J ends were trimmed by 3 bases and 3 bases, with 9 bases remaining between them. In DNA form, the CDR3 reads TGCAGTGCTAGTCCTGACAGCTACGAGCAGTACTTC. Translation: CSASPDSYEQYF.

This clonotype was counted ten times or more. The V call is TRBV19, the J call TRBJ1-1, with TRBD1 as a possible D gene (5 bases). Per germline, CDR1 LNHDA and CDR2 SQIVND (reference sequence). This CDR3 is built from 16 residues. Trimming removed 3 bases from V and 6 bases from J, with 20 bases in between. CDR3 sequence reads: CASSIYGASGRPEAFF. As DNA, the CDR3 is TGTGCCAGTAGTATCTACGGAGCTTCAGGGCGGCCTGAAGCTTTCTTT.

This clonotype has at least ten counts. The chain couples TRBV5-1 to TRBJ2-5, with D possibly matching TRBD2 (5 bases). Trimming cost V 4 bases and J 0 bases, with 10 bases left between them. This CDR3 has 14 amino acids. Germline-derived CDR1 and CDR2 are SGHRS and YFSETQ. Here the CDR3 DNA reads TGCGCCAGCAGCCATACAGCGGACCAAGAGACCCAGTACTTC. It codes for CASSHTADQETQYF.

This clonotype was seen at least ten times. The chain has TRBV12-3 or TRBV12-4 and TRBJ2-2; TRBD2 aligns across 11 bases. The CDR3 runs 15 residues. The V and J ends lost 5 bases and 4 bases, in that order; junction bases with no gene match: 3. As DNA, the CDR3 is TGTGCCAGCAGTCCACTAGCGGGAGCCACCGGGGAGCTGTTTTTT. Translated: CASSPLAGATGELFF.